What follows are 21 T cell receptor beta chains derived from one specimen sequenced in a study of tumor and adjacent non-tumor tissue in lung cancer. The template was RNA from unsorted bulk tissue. The library came from three nested PCR rounds adapted from ARM-PCR protocols. TCRdb itself ran the multiplex PCR reads through MiXCR, one entry per CDR3 protein. Of some 84,000 distinct CDR3 sequences in the sample, around two thirds were seen once. What was sequenced was lung tumor tissue. These receptors were taken from a man in his 70s with non-small cell lung cancer.

This clonotype was detected only once. One end of the junction fails to match germline, which may point to a read error. This sequence joins TRBV11-1 and TRBJ2-3; D unresolved. CDR1 and CDR2 from the germline V gene are SGHAT and FQDESV (reference sequence). This CDR3 contains 15 residues. CDR3 loop: CTSSQIRSHTDTQYF. Here the CDR3 DNA reads TGTACCAGCAGCCAAATCAGGTCCCACACAGATACGCAGTATTTT.

In the case of this clonotype: One end of the junction does not line up with germline, which may come from a read error. The V call is TRBV11-2, the J call TRBJ2-1; a weak D match, TRBD2 (5 bases). Looked up from germline, CDR1 is SGHAT and CDR2 is FQNNGV. This CDR3 spans 15 amino acids. In DNA, the CDR3 is TGTGCCAGTAACTTAGATCGGGGAACTAACAATGAGCAGCTCTTC. This translates into CASNLDRGTNNEQLF. The full variable domain, in which reference TRBV11-2 and TRBJ2-1 provide the parts outside the CDR3, is EAGVAQSPRYKIIEKRQSVAFWCNPISGHATLYWYQQILGQGPKLLIQFQNNGVVDDSQLPKDRFSAERLKGVDSTLKIQPAKLEDSAVYLCASNLDRGTNNEQLFGPGTRLTVL.

Comment on this clonotype: Possible read error: a much larger clone is one base away. The V and J genes are TRBV12-3 or TRBV12-4 and TRBJ2-3, with TRBD1 identical over 9 bases. The CDR3 contains 14 residues. The CDR3 protein is CASGKQGATDMQYF. DNA of the CDR3: TGTGCCAGCGGCAAACAGGGGGCAACAGATATGCAGTATTTT.

The chain has TRBV6-1 and TRBJ1-4, with a tentative D call TRBD1 (5 bases). V was trimmed by 6 bases and J by 6 bases, leaving 14 bases between them. CDR1 and CDR2 (germline): MNHNS, SASEGT. This CDR3 is built from 14 residues. DNA for the CDR3: TGTGCCAGCAGGTACCGGGGCAGCGATGAAAAACTGTTTTTT. This encodes CASRYRGSDEKLFF.

Ten or more counts support this clonotype. The V gene is TRBV5-1, the J gene TRBJ1-5; D is perhaps TRBD1 (6 bases). CDR1 and CDR2 from the germline V gene are SGHRS and YFSETQ. This CDR3 has 14 residues. V lost 4 bases and J lost 2, with 10 bases in between. CDR3 region: CASSTGSGNQPQHF. CDR3 in DNA: TGCGCCAGCAGCACAGGGTCGGGCAATCAGCCCCAGCATTTT.

This clonotype was seen only a few times. A much larger clone lies a single base off, so this may be a read error. This chain uses TRBV6-5 with TRBJ2-7; D is possibly TRBD1 (6 bases). This CDR3 has 13 residues. Looked up from germline, CDR1 is MNHEY and CDR2 is SVGAGI. The CDR3 DNA reads TGTGCCAACAGTTCAAAGGGACATCGCGAGCAGTACTTC. Its protein is CANSSKGHREQYF.

The chain uses TRBV12-3 or TRBV12-4 and TRBJ1-4; D not certain. Trimming shortened V by 8 bases and J by 6 bases, and 16 bases separated the two germline ends. The CDR3 spans 14 residues. The CDR3 bases are TGTGCCAGCGTCCGCTGGGTAGCTGATGAAAAACTGTTTTTT. This encodes CASVRWVADEKLFF.

Details on this clonotype: Germline and junction disagree at one end, which may indicate a read error. This rearrangement joins TRBV11-2 to TRBJ2-2; the D gene is possibly TRBD2 (6 bases). Germline CDR1 and CDR2: SGHAT and FQNNGV. The CDR3 has 14 amino acids. Written as DNA, the CDR3 is TGTGCCAGCAGCTCACTGGGACCACGCGGGGAGCTGTTATTC. As protein: CASSSLGPRGELLF.

Note on this clonotype: One end of the junction does not line up with germline, which may come from a read error. J is TRBJ2-1 and V is TRBV11-2; D unresolved. Germline values: CDR1 SGHAT, CDR2 FQNNGV. The CDR3 is 16 residues long. In DNA form, the CDR3 reads TGTGCAAGCAGCTTAAAGCCCCCCCCTTCCTACAATGAGCAGTTCTTC. It encodes CASSLKPPPSYNEQFF.

This clonotype was detected only once. The CDR3 reads CASCQDSPVYEQYF. CDR3 nucleotide sequence: TGTGCTAGCTGCCAAGATTCCCCGGTCTACGAGCAGTACTTC. The chain carries TRBV14 and TRBJ2-7, with D unclear. Germline V gene lookup returns CDR1 SGHDN and CDR2 FVKESK. The CDR3 totals 14 residues.

In regard to this clonotype: The CDR3 carries no conserved terminal phenylalanine or tryptophan, so it likely arises from a read error. The chain has TRBV5-8 and TRBJ1-2, with D perhaps TRBD1 (5 bases). This CDR3 has 12 residues. Deletions cut 7 bases from V and 7 bases from J, with 14 bases between. Looked up from germline, CDR1 is SGHTS and CDR2 is YDEGEE. The CDR3 nucleotides read TGTGCCAGCTCCATGGAGGGGTCTGGCTACACCTAC. The encoded protein is CASSMEGSGYTY.

The chain uses TRBV11-2 and TRBJ2-7; possibly TRBD2 for D (6 bases). The CDR3 is 16 residues long. V lost 8 bases and J lost 7, with 27 bases in between. CDR1 SGHAT and CDR2 FQNNGV come from the germline V gene. The CDR3 reads CASGNAGISGLREQYF. Here the CDR3 DNA reads TGTGCCAGCGGCAACGCCGGCATTAGCGGTCTGAGGGAGCAGTACTTC.

In the case of this clonotype: This sequence may be a read error, since a much larger clone differs from it by one base. This sequence joins TRBV5-1 and TRBJ2-4; 8 bases are a match to TRBD1. The germline V gene has CDR1 SGHRS and CDR2 YFSETQ. CDR3 length equals 15 residues. The CDR3 bases are TGCGCCAGCAACTTGGCGAGACAGGGGAAAAACATTCAGTACTTC. Its translation is CASNLARQGKNIQYF.

This clonotype is labeled medium-sized. The chain employs TRBV11-3 and TRBJ2-3, with a possible D match to TRBD2 (5 bases). V lost 6 bases, J lost 7 bases, and 11 bases lay in between. The CDR3 runs 12 residues. Germline V gives CDR1 SGHNT, CDR2 YENEEA. The CDR3 DNA reads TGTGCCAGCAGTAACCCGGGGAATACGCAGTATTTT. Protein sequence: CASSNPGNTQYF.

This clonotype has more than one count but fewer than ten. This may arise from a read error, as a much more abundant clone is one base away. The rearrangement uses TRBV29-1 and TRBJ1-1, with D possibly matching TRBD1 (6 bases). Germline values: CDR1 SQVTM, CDR2 ANQGSEA. CDR3 length: 14 amino acids. This CDR3 reads CGVRGGAGNTEAFF. DNA of the CDR3: TGCGGCGTGCGGGGGGGGGCGGGGAACACTGAAGCTTTCTTT.

With regard to this clonotype: Germline and junction disagree at one end, which may indicate a read error. V gene TRBV20-1 combines with J gene TRBJ2-3; 7 nucleotides line up with TRBD2. This CDR3 comprises 14 residues. Germline V gene lookup returns CDR1 DFQATT and CDR2 SNEGSKA (reference sequence). The CDR3 is CSTRDWGGTDTQYF. The CDR3 DNA sequence: TGCAGTACTAGGGATTGGGGGGGGACAGATACGCAGTATTTT.

About this clonotype: It may be a read error: a sequence one base away is much more abundant. The V call is TRBV29-1, the J call TRBJ2-7; possibly TRBD1 for D (6 bases). Trimming cost V 4 bases and J 6 bases, with 10 bases left between them. The CDR3 is 11 amino acids. Germline lookup yields CDR1 SQVTM and CDR2 ANQGSEA. The CDR3 loop reads CSVGGGFEQYF. CDR3 bases: TGCAGCGTTGGAGGGGGATTCGAGCAGTACTTC.

This clonotype is labeled medium-sized (0.01 to 0.1%). The chain employs TRBV11-2 and TRBJ2-6, with 7 bases identical to TRBD2. The length of the CDR3 is 15 residues. Trimming took 5 bases from V and 4 from J; bases not matched to a gene: 5. CDR1 is SGHAT and CDR2 is FQNNGV in the germline V gene. CDR3 amino acids: CASSRGRKGANVLTF. The DNA for the CDR3 is TGTGCCAGCAGCCGCGGGAGAAAAGGGGCCAACGTCCTGACTTTC.

A remark on this clonotype: A read error may account for a junction end that differs from germline. The rearrangement joins TRBV6-5 to TRBJ1-6; no clear D. Per germline, CDR1 MNHEY and CDR2 SVGAGI. CDR3 length: 15 amino acids. The CDR3: CVSSHAFRWDSALHF. The CDR3 DNA is TGTGTCAGCAGCCACGCTTTTCGGTGGGATTCAGCCCTCCACTTT.

Worth noting for this clonotype: This may come from a read error, since a much larger clone is one base off. The V and J genes are TRBV6-1 and TRBJ2-2; D gene uncertain. There are 12 residues in the CDR3. The V gene lost 10 bases and the J gene lost 1 base, with 7 bases spanning the gap. The germline gives CDR1 MNHNS, CDR2 SASEGT. DNA of the CDR3: TGTGCCATCACGGGGAACACCGGGGAGCTGTTTTTT. It translates to CAITGNTGELFF.

On this clonotype: Here the CDR3 omits its conserved ending phenylalanine or tryptophan, so a read error is the likely source. It is unclear where the CDR3 begins or ends on the DNA, so no DNA is shown, and the CDR3 is as TCRdb lists it. The chain is built from TRBV6-2 or TRBV6-3 and TRBJ2-5; the table names TRBD1, a call not compared with the DNA. 12 amino acids form the CDR3, both terminal residues included. Germline V lookup: CDR1 MNHEY, CDR2 SVGEGT. CDR3 region: CASTDIQETQYI.